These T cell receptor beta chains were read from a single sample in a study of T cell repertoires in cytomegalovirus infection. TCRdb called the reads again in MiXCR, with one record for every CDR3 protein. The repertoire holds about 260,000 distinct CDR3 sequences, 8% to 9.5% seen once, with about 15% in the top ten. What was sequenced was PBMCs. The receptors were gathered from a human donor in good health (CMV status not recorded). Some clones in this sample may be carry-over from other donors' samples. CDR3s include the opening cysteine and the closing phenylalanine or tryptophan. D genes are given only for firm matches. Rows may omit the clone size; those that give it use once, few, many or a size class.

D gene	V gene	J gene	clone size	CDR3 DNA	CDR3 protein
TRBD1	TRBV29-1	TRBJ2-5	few	TGCAGCGTGTACAGGGGAGAAGAGACCCAGTACTTC	CSVYRGEETQYF
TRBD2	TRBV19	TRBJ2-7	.	TGTGCCAGTAGAAACGGGGGGGCCTACGAGCAGTACTTC	CASRNGGAYEQYF
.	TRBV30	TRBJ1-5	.	TGTGCCTGGAGGCCGGCGCTGAGGGGTCAGCCCCAGCATTTT	CAWRPALRGQPQHF
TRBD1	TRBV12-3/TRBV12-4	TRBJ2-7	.	TGTGCCAGCAAGCGCCGGGACAGTTACTACGAGCAGTACTTC	CASKRRDSYYEQYF
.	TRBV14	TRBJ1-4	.	TGTGCCAGCAGCCAAGGGGGAGGGCGTGAAAAACTGTTTTTT	CASSQGGGREKLFF
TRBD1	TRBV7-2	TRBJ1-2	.	TGTGCCAGCAGCTTAGGGGCCCTGCAGGGGGAAAAAGGCTACACCTTC	CASSLGALQGEKGYTF
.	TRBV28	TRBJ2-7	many	TGTGCCAGCAGTTTCCCTCTAATTGGACGGGCCTACGAGCAGTACTTC	CASSFPLIGRAYEQYF
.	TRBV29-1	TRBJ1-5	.	TGCAGCGTTAGCAGGGAGGGTCAGCCCCAGCATTTT	CSVSREGQPQHF
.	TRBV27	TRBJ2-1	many	TGTGCCACCTCCCGGGGCAGGGTTCGGAATGAGCAGTTCTTC	CATSRGRVRNEQFF
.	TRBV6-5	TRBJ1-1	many	TGTGCCAGCAGTTACTTGGGGGCCAGAGACACTGAAGCTTTCTTT	CASSYLGARDTEAFF
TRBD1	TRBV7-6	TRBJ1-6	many	TGTGCCAGCAGCTTTGGGACAGACAATTCACCCCTCCACTTT	CASSFGTDNSPLHF
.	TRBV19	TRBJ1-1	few	TGTGCCAGTAGTGCGGCAGGGGCGAGGAACACTGAAGCTTTCTTT	CASSAAGARNTEAFF
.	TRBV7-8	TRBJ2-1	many	TGTGCCAGCAGCTTCAATCCCGAGGCGCGCAATGAGCAGTTCTTC	CASSFNPEARNEQFF
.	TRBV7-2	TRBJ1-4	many	TGTGCCAGCAGCCCGGTCCCACCTCGGGAAAAACTGTTTTTT	CASSPVPPREKLFF
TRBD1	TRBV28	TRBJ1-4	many	TGTGCCAGCAGTTTCCGCTGGACAGGATATAATGAAAAACTGTTTTTT	CASSFRWTGYNEKLFF
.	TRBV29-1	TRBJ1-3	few	TGCAGCGTCATTCAAAACTCTGGAAACACCATATATTTT	CSVIQNSGNTIYF
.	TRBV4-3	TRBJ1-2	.	TGCGCCAGCAGCCAAGATTTAAGGGTGGGGTATGGCTACACCTTC	CASSQDLRVGYGYTF
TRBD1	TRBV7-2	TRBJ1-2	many	TGTGCCAGCAGCCCGGACAGGTTCTATGGCTACACCTTC	CASSPDRFYGYTF
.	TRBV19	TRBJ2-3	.	TGTGCCAGTAGTGTCCAAGTTGTGGGCACAGATACGCAGTATTTT	CASSVQVVGTDTQYF
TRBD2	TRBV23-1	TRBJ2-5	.	TGCGCTGCGGGGGGACAACTAGCGGGAGGCCTGTGTGTCAAGTACCAAGAGACCCAGTACTTC	CAAGGQLAGGLCVKYQETQYF
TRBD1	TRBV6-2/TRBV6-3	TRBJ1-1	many	TGTGCCAGCAGTTACCCCGGGACAGGGGAGTGGAACACTGAAGCTTTCTTT	CASSYPGTGEWNTEAFF
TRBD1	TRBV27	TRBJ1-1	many	TGTGCCACCAGGACAGGGATAACTGAAGCTTTCTTT	CATRTGITEAFF
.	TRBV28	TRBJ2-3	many	TGTGCCAGCCAAGATCCTGAGCGGACAGATACGCAGTATTTT	CASQDPERTDTQYF
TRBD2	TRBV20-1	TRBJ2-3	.	TGCAGTGCTGGAAGGGGAGGGATGGGGTCAGATACGCAGTATTTT	CSAGRGGMGSDTQYF
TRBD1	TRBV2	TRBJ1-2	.	TGTGCCAGCACCGGGGACAGGCTCTCCTATGGCTACACCTTC	CASTGDRLSYGYTF
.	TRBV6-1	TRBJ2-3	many	TGTGCCAGCAACCCACAGGACACAGATACGCAGTATTTT	CASNPQDTDTQYF
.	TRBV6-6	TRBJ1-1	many	TGTGCCAGCAGTTACAGGGCGGGTCTGAACACTGAAGCTTTCTTT	CASSYRAGLNTEAFF
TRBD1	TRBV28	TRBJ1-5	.	TGTGCCAGCAGTCCTAACACAGGGGGCGGATATAGCAATCAGCCCCAGCATTTT	CASSPNTGGGYSNQPQHF
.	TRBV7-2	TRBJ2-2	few	TGTGCCAGCAGCGGATTGAGGACTGGGGAGCTGTTTTTT	CASSGLRTGELFF
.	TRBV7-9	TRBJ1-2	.	TGTGCCAGCAGCTCCCAGAATCACTGGGGCTACACCTTC	CASSSQNHWGYTF
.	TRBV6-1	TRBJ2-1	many	TGTGCCAGCAGATCTATGAGGGGCAATGAGCAGTTCTTC	CASRSMRGNEQFF
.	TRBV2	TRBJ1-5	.	TGTGCCAGCACGACAGGATTCAATCAGCCCCAGCATTTT	CASTTGFNQPQHF
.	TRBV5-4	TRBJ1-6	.	TGTGCCAGCAGCTCTAAACGAGTGGGGATCGTCCAGGGAGGATCACCCCTCCACTTT	CASSSKRVGIVQGGSPLHF
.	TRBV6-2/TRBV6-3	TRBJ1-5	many	TGTGCCAGCATCGGAGGACTTAGCAATCAGCCCCAGCATTTT	CASIGGLSNQPQHF
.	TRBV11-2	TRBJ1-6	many	TGTGCCAGCAGCTTAACGGGAGTCGGTTCACCCCTCCACTTT	CASSLTGVGSPLHF
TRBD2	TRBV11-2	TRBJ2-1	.	TGTGCCAGCAGCTTAGGGGCCCGGACTAGCCTGTTCTTC	CASSLGARTSLFF
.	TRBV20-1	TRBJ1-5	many	TGCAGTGCCACCCCCCCAGGGGTGGGCAATCAGCCCCAGCATTTT	CSATPPGVGNQPQHF